Listed here are 32 T cell receptor beta chains from one sample, sequenced in a study of T cells in Graves' hyperthyroidism and ophthalmopathy. It was RNA transcripts that yielded the amplified TCR beta CDR3 regions. RT-PCR in the first round (using the HTBI primer set) targeted the TCR CDR3. One entry per CDR3 protein, called by TCRdb with MiXCR from the multiplex PCR reads. The table includes over 500,000 distinct CDR3 sequences, approximately 14% detected once. Sequencing input: blood. These receptors originate from a middle-aged woman with Graves' hyperthyroidism.

Concerning this clonotype: The CDR3 does not close with the conserved phenylalanine or tryptophan, likely indicating a read error. The chain joins TRBV11-3 to TRBJ1-2; D remains unclear. This CDR3 is built from 11 residues. Looked up from germline, CDR1 is SGHNT and CDR2 is YENEEA. Trimming cost V 3 bases and J 5 bases, with 4 bases left between them. CDR3 DNA sequence: TGTGCCAGCAGCTTGGGTTATGGCTACACCCTC. Encoded protein: CASSLGYGYTL.

This chain's CDR3 is CASSLRDASYEQYF. In DNA, the CDR3 is TGTGCCAGTAGTCTCCGGGACGCGTCCTACGAGCAGTACTTC. The chain employs TRBV19 and TRBJ2-7, with D perhaps matching TRBD1 or TRBD2 (5 bases each). The CDR3 loop spans 14 amino acids. Germline V gene data show CDR1 as LNHDA and CDR2 as SQIVND (reference sequence). V lost 5 bases to trimming and J lost 1 base, with 12 bases between them.

This clonotype was counted many times. V gene TRBV28 combines with J gene TRBJ2-3; 14 bases are shared with TRBD2. V was clipped by 5 bases and J by 2 bases; unmatched bases: 6. The CDR3 is 17 residues long. Per the germline V gene, CDR1 is MDHEN and CDR2 is SYDVKM. CDR3 in amino acids: CASSLRTSGRSTDTQYF. The CDR3 coding sequence is TGTGCCAGCAGTCTAAGGACTAGCGGGAGGTCCACAGATACGCAGTATTTT.

Ten or more counts support this clonotype. The gene calls are TRBV30 and TRBJ1-5; D not resolved. The CDR3 contains 13 residues. Trimming cost V 0 bases and J 0 bases, with 3 bases left between them. The germline V gene encodes CDR1 GTSNPN and CDR2 SVGIG (reference sequence). The CDR3 protein is CAWSVDSNQPQHF. CDR3 sequence (DNA): TGTGCCTGGAGTGTAGATAGCAATCAGCCCCAGCATTTT.

This clonotype was seen at least ten times. The rearrangement joins TRBV18 to TRBJ2-1; D is possibly TRBD1 or TRBD2 (6 bases each). Per germline, CDR1 KGHSH and CDR2 LQKENI. The CDR3 runs to 16 residues. V lost 4 bases and J 3 bases, leaving 16 bases between the germline ends. CDR3 DNA sequence: TGTGCCAGCTCACTCCTCGGGGGACAAGGCTACAATGAGCAGTTCTTC. It yields the protein CASSLLGGQGYNEQFF.

This clonotype was observed at least ten times. The chain is built from TRBV12-3 or TRBV12-4 and TRBJ2-3, with D possibly being TRBD2 (7 bases). V lost 3 bases and J 4 bases, leaving 17 bases between the germline ends. The length of the CDR3 is 16 residues. The CDR3 loop is CASSLRGGVAPDTQYF. DNA of the CDR3: TGTGCCAGCAGTTTGAGGGGGGGAGTAGCTCCAGATACGCAGTATTTT.

The gene calls are TRBV28 and TRBJ1-5, with 7 bases matching TRBD1. Germline V gene sequence: CDR1 MDHEN, CDR2 SYDVKM. This CDR3 has 15 residues. V dropped 5 bases and J dropped 6; count of bases not matched to a gene: 10. CDR3: CASSTHQGVPQPQHF. DNA of the CDR3: TGTGCCAGCAGTACACATCAGGGGGTGCCTCAGCCCCAGCATTTT. Supplemented by reference TRBV28 and TRBJ1-5, the full variable domain reads DVKVTQSSRYLVKRTGEKVFLECVQDMDHENMFWYRQDPGLGLRLIYFSYDVKMKEKGDIPEGYSVSREKKERFSLILESASTNQTSMYLCASSTHQGVPQPQHFGDGTRLSIL.

At least ten counts were recorded for this clonotype. The CDR3 sequence is CASSHRDRLNNEQFF. The CDR3 DNA is TGTGCCAGCAGCCACCGGGACAGGCTGAACAATGAGCAGTTCTTC. V and J are TRBV3-1 and TRBJ2-1; 8 bases map to TRBD1. Germline V lookup: CDR1 LGHDT, CDR2 YNNKEL (reference sequence). The junction had 6 bases not matched to a gene; V was cut back by 3 bases and J by 5 bases. There are 15 residues in the CDR3.

Ten or more counts support this clonotype. The chain is built from TRBV20-1 and TRBJ1-5; no clear D. Germline V gene sequence: CDR1 DFQATT, CDR2 SNEGSKA (reference sequence). V lost 2 bases and J lost 9, with 29 bases in between. CDR3 size: 18 residues. The CDR3 sequence is CSARPFPGTKGVESPQHF. CDR3 DNA: TGCAGTGCTAGACCATTCCCGGGAACAAAGGGAGTAGAGTCGCCCCAGCATTTT.

This clonotype was counted ten times or more. The chain recombines TRBV6-1 with TRBJ2-5, with 8 bases matching TRBD1. The V gene end was trimmed by 5 bases and the J gene end by 4 bases; junction bases not matched to a gene: 3. The CDR3 is 13 residues long. Germline values: CDR1 MNHNS, CDR2 SASEGT. The CDR3 DNA reads as TGTGCCAGCAGTACAGGGGGTGGAGAGACCCAGTACTTC. Its protein is CASSTGGGETQYF.

The sample holds a few counts of this clonotype. This chain joins TRBV6-1 and TRBJ1-6, with unresolved D. CDR3 length: 15 amino acids. The V end lost 6 bases, the J end lost 10 bases, and 19 bases lay between the germline ends. The germline CDR1 and CDR2 sequences are MNHNS and SASEGT. CDR3 sequence reads: CASSDVSPARSPLHF. CDR3 DNA sequence: TGTGCCAGCAGCGATGTATCTCCAGCTAGGTCACCCCTCCACTTT.

This clonotype was observed many times. V usage is TRBV6-1 and J usage is TRBJ1-5; 7 bases align to TRBD1. Trimming removed 4 bases from V and 0 bases from J; junction bases left unmatched: 9. Germline V gene lookup returns CDR1 MNHNS and CDR2 SASEGT. The CDR3 is 17 residues long. The CDR3 bases are TGTGCCAGCAGTGTCTTGACAGGGAGGGATAGCAATCAGCCCCAGCATTTT. Its translation: CASSVLTGRDSNQPQHF.

This clonotype showed up just a few times. This chain links TRBV7-2 with TRBJ2-2; D not resolved. CDR3 length: 15 amino acids. Germline assignment: CDR1 SGHTA and CDR2 FQGNSA. Trimming removed 2 bases from V and 6 bases from J, with 13 bases in between. CDR3 bases: TGTGCCAGCAGCTTACTCCGTGGAAATCCCGGGGAGCTGTTTTTT. Translation gives CASSLLRGNPGELFF.

The rearrangement joins TRBV25-1 to TRBJ1-3; D might be TRBD1 (6 bases). Germline CDR1 reads MGHDK; CDR2 reads SYGVNS. The V end was cut by 9 bases, the J end by 4 bases, with 28 bases between. The CDR3 is 18 residues long. DNA of the CDR3: TGTGCCAGAGTTGGGGGCCCGAACAACCCCTGCCTCGGAAACACCATATATTTT. Translating it yields CARVGGPNNPCLGNTIYF.

This clonotype was picked up many times. The V call is TRBV18, the J call TRBJ2-7, with 11 positions matching TRBD1. CDR3 length: 15 residues. With V trimmed by 3 bases and J by 2 bases, 3 bases remained unmatched. Looked up from germline, CDR1 is KGHSH and CDR2 is LQKENI. The CDR3 is CASSPRGQGAYEQYF. Here the CDR3 DNA reads TGTGCCAGCTCACCCCGGGGACAGGGGGCCTACGAGCAGTACTTC.

This chain uses TRBV10-2 with TRBJ2-7; 8 bases line up with TRBD2. The V segment lost 4 bases and the J segment 5 bases; nucleotides outside the gene matches: 4. This CDR3 is built from 13 residues. In germline, CDR1 is WSHSY, CDR2 SAAADI. CDR3 sequence (DNA): TGCGCCAGCAGTGGCGGACTAGCCCACGAGCAGTACTTC. Translated: CASSGGLAHEQYF.

The V and J genes are TRBV5-1 and TRBJ2-7; the D call may be TRBD1 or TRBD2 (7 bases each). V gave up 2 bases and J gave up 1 base, with 13 bases separating them. The CDR3 runs 15 residues. The germline gives CDR1 SGHRS, CDR2 YFSETQ. CDR3: CASSFQGGMSYEQYF. CDR3 coding DNA: TGCGCCAGCAGCTTCCAGGGGGGGATGTCCTACGAGCAGTACTTC.

The rearrangement uses TRBV20-1 and TRBJ2-7; D uncertain. Germline loops: CDR1 DFQATT, CDR2 SNEGSKA (reference sequence). V gave up 3 bases and J gave up 3 bases, with 15 bases separating them. The CDR3 is 14 residues long. The CDR3 sequence is CSASFRTKGYEQYF. The CDR3 DNA follows: TGCAGTGCTAGTTTCCGGACCAAGGGCTACGAGCAGTACTTC.

The V call is TRBV6-1, the J call TRBJ1-1; D remains unclear. Per the germline V gene, CDR1 is MNHNS and CDR2 is SASEGT. Trimming removed 5 bases at V and 8 bases at J, with 12 bases between. The length of the CDR3 is 12 residues. DNA of the CDR3: TGTGCCAGCAGTACCACCGGGGTGGAAGCTTTCTTT. Protein sequence: CASSTTGVEAFF.

This clonotype was recorded at least ten times. J is TRBJ2-7 and V is TRBV28; D unclear. Trimming pared 6 bases from V and 1 base from J, leaving 7 bases between. Germline V gives CDR1 MDHEN, CDR2 SYDVKM. This CDR3 has 12 residues. CDR3 coding DNA: TGTGCCAGCAGCTACGGTTCCTACGAGCAGTACTTC. Its protein is CASSYGSYEQYF.

In this sample, this clonotype turned up many times. This chain joins TRBV7-9 and TRBJ2-7; D remains ambiguous. The CDR3 is made up of 14 amino acids. The V gene lost 5 bases and the J gene lost 0 bases, with 11 bases spanning the gap. Germline V gives CDR1 SEHNR, CDR2 FQNEAQ (reference sequence). CDR3 DNA: TGTGCCAGCAGCCTGAGTGAAAGCTCCTACGAGCAGTACTTC. It encodes CASSLSESSYEQYF.

The chain employs TRBV4-1 and TRBJ1-4, with D possibly being TRBD1 (6 bases). This CDR3 comprises 16 residues. V was trimmed by 4 bases and J by 2 bases, leaving 14 bases between them. Germline CDR1 and CDR2: MGHRA and YSYEKL. CDR3 in amino acids: CASSPRAGDTNEKLFF. The CDR3 bases are TGCGCCAGCAGCCCACGGGCAGGGGACACTAATGAAAAACTGTTTTTT.

The chain is built from TRBV28 and TRBJ1-1; D possibly corresponds to TRBD1 (5 bases). CDR1 is MDHEN, CDR2 SYDVKM, per germline. The V end was cut by 1 base, the J end by 5 bases, with 14 bases between. This CDR3 is 15 amino acids long. DNA for the CDR3: TGTGCCAGCAGTTTATTAATGGGGGAGAGGACTGAAGCTTTCTTT. Translated, it gives CASSLLMGERTEAFF.

There are a few counts of this clonotype. The chain couples TRBV19 to TRBJ2-2, with TRBD2 matching over 10 bases. After removal of 1 base from V and 3 bases from J, the junction contained 5 bases not matched to a gene. Per the germline V gene, CDR1 is LNHDA and CDR2 is SQIVND (reference sequence). The CDR3 sequence is 17 residues long. CDR3 DNA sequence: TGTGCCAGTAGTATAGTCCGGACTAGCGGTTACACCGGGGAGCTGTTTTTT. Its translation: CASSIVRTSGYTGELFF.

This clonotype came up once. A much bigger clone sits one base away, suggesting this may be a read error. This chain's CDR3 is CASRGLVSYVQFF. CDR3 sequence (DNA): TGTGCCAGCAGGGGACTAGTTTCTTATGTGCAGTTCTTC. The chain is built from TRBV12-3 or TRBV12-4 and TRBJ2-1, with 8 bases aligning to TRBD2. The length of the CDR3 is 13 residues. The trim removed 6 bases at V and 12 bases at J, leaving 10 bases unmatched.

The J gene is TRBJ2-7, the V gene TRBV7-9, with D possibly TRBD1 on 6 matching bases. Germline values: CDR1 SEHNR, CDR2 FQNEAQ (reference sequence). V lost 5 bases, J lost 0 bases, and 14 bases lay in between. The CDR3 is 15 residues long. The CDR3 DNA follows: TGTGCCAGCAGCCAGCCAGGGGTGGGCTCCTACGAGCAGTACTTC. It is translated as CASSQPGVGSYEQYF.

This clonotype appeared a few times. The V call is TRBV6-1, the J call TRBJ2-1; 11 bases agree with TRBD2. The length of the CDR3 is 15 residues. Losses at the gene ends were 3 bases for V and 6 bases for J; bases not matched to a gene: 4. Germline CDR1 reads MNHNS; CDR2 reads SASEGT. The DNA of the CDR3 is TGTGCCAGCAGTGACGGACTAGCGGGTTCCAATGAGCAGTTCTTC. Amino acids: CASSDGLAGSNEQFF.

This clonotype was detected ten times or more. The V and J genes are TRBV6-1 and TRBJ2-5; 10 bases line up with TRBD1. The CDR3 contains 19 residues. V trimming: 3 bases; J trimming: 0 bases; junction bases outside the gene matches: 13. Germline CDR1 MNHNS, CDR2 SASEGT. For the CDR3, the DNA is TGTGCCAGCAGTGACACCGACAGGGGGCATGGCCCCTACCAAGAGACCCAGTACTTC. This sequence encodes CASSDTDRGHGPYQETQYF.

The chain employs TRBV6-1 and TRBJ2-7; D is perhaps TRBD1 or TRBD2 (5 bases each). Deletions cut 6 bases from V and 1 base from J, with 25 bases between. CDR1 is MNHNS, CDR2 SASEGT, per germline. The CDR3 covers 18 residues. CDR3 sequence (DNA): TGTGCCAGCAGCGACGTTACGGCTCGGGGCGTCGAATCCTACGAGCAGTACTTC. Its translation: CASSDVTARGVESYEQYF.

This clonotype was found many times. The chain recombines TRBV27 with TRBJ2-2; D might be TRBD1 (5 bases). CDR1 is MNHEY and CDR2 is SMNVEV in the germline V gene (reference sequence). V lost 2 bases, J lost 7 bases, and 17 bases lay in between. This CDR3 region has 16 residues. Here the CDR3 reads CASSLKGLEGVGELFF. The CDR3 nucleotides read TGTGCCAGCAGTTTAAAGGGGTTAGAAGGTGTCGGGGAGCTGTTTTTT.

V usage is TRBV5-1 and J usage is TRBJ2-1, with 10 positions matching TRBD1. Germline values: CDR1 SGHRS, CDR2 YFSETQ. V lost 4 bases to trimming and J lost 5 bases; unmatched junction nucleotides: 9. There are 16 residues in the CDR3. DNA for the CDR3: TGCGCCAGCAGCCCGCGACAGGGGGCGAGGGACAATGAGCAGTTCTTC. Translating gives CASSPRQGARDNEQFF.

In this sample, this clonotype turned up many times. As DNA, the CDR3 is TGTGCCACCAGGCCAGGGGTTAACACCGGGGAGCTGTTTTTT. As protein: CATRPGVNTGELFF. This chain connects TRBV15 to TRBJ2-2; tentative D call: TRBD1 (6 bases). The CDR3 is 14 residues long. Trimming took off 6 bases at V and 2 bases at J, with 10 bases between the two ends. Per the germline V gene, CDR1 is LNHNV and CDR2 is YYDKDF (reference sequence).